The 17 T cell receptor beta chains in this list originate from one sample, sequenced in a study of blood T cell repertoires in COVID-19. Measured with immunoSEQ multiplex PCR; TCRdb has only the in-frame clones, and not every one. Among around 130,000 clones listed, around 85% were seen once. Sequenced input: peripheral blood. The origin of the receptors is a human donor in a cohort sampled during active COVID-19.

The V gene is TRBV5-1, the J gene TRBJ2-2, with 9 positions matching TRBD1. This CDR3 is built from 15 residues. V dropped 4 bases and J dropped 3; count of bases not matched to a gene: 4. The V gene's germline CDR1 is SGHRS and CDR2 YFSETQ. The CDR3 spells CASSRGTGHTGELFF. The CDR3 DNA sequence: TGCGCCAGCAGCCGCGGGACAGGGCACACCGGGGAGCTGTTTTTT.

The table lists this clone with a count of one. The junction departs from germline at one end; a sequencing error may be responsible. The V gene is TRBV7-2, the J gene TRBJ2-5; TRBD2 matches at 8 bases. The CDR3 has 12 residues. Germline CDR1 reads SGHTA; CDR2 reads FQGNSA. CDR3 bases: TGTGCCAGCAGCCCCCCAGCGGGGGCCCAAGACTTC. Translation: CASSPPAGAQDF.

Many counts were recorded for this clone. The rearrangement uses TRBV10-1 and TRBJ2-3, with a possible D match to TRBD2 (5 bases). The CDR3 runs 14 residues. Trimming took off 2 bases at V and 6 bases at J, with 12 bases between the two ends. Germline V gene sequence: CDR1 WNHNN, CDR2 SYGVQD (reference sequence). The DNA of the CDR3 is TGCGCCAGCAGTGAGGGTGGGAGTAGGGATACGCAGTATTTT. Translation: CASSEGGSRDTQYF.

V and J are TRBV19 and TRBJ1-1, with D possibly TRBD1 on 5 matching bases. V was clipped by 7 bases and J by 2 bases, with 11 bases between them. From germline, CDR1 is LNHDA and CDR2 SQIVND (reference sequence). This CDR3 contains 13 residues. This chain's CDR3 is CASTRQRNTEAFF. CDR3 sequence (DNA): TGTGCCAGTACACGACAGAGAAACACTGAAGCTTTCTTT. Looking up the rest from reference TRBV19 and TRBJ1-1 gives the full variable domain: DGGITQSPKYLFRKEGQNVTLSCEQNLNHDAMYWYRQDPGQGLRLIYYSQIVNDFQKGDIAEGYSVSREKKESFPLTVTSAQKNPTAFYLCASTRQRNTEAFFGQGTRLTVV.

V gene TRBV9 combines with J gene TRBJ2-5; 7 nucleotides agree with TRBD2. CDR1 SGDLS and CDR2 YYNGEE come from the germline V gene. This CDR3 has 14 residues. J was trimmed by 2 bases and V by 4 bases; bases with no gene match: 5. The CDR3 DNA reads TGTGCCAGCAGCCCCAGCGGGGTTCAAGAGACCCAGTACTTC. Translated, it gives CASSPSGVQETQYF.

The chain has TRBV6-1 and TRBJ2-1, with D perhaps TRBD2 (5 bases). V dropped 2 bases and J dropped 2 bases, with 10 bases sitting between them. This CDR3 region has 15 residues. Germline CDR1 MNHNS, CDR2 SASEGT. The CDR3 DNA follows: TGTGCCAGCAGTGAAAACGGGATTCCCTACAATGAGCAGTTCTTC. Its translation: CASSENGIPYNEQFF.

The chain employs TRBV9 and TRBJ1-1; D uncertain. From germline, CDR1 is SGDLS and CDR2 YYNGEE. The CDR3 sequence is 15 residues long. The germline V and J ends were trimmed by 4 bases and 10 bases, with 23 bases remaining between them. The CDR3 sequence: CASSSELGGASGAFF. Here the CDR3 DNA reads TGTGCCAGCAGCTCGGAGTTGGGAGGAGCTAGTGGAGCTTTCTTT. Looking up the rest from reference TRBV9 and TRBJ1-1 gives the full variable domain: DSGVTQTPKHLITATGQRVTLRCSPRSGDLSVYWYQQSLDQGLQFLIQYYNGEERAKGNILERFSAQQFPDLHSELNLSSLELGDSALYFCASSSELGGASGAFFGQGTRLTVV.

This chain uses TRBV7-9 with TRBJ1-2, with 10 bases aligning to TRBD1. CDR3 size: 15 residues. J was trimmed by 6 bases and V by 5 bases; bases with no gene match: 9. In germline, CDR1 is SEHNR, CDR2 FQNEAQ (reference sequence). CDR3 sequence: CASSLDDRGQNGYTF. The CDR3 DNA reads TGTGCCAGCAGCCTAGACGACAGGGGGCAGAATGGCTACACCTTC.

This chain joins TRBV18 and TRBJ1-6; no clear D gene. V lost 2 bases, J lost 0 bases, and 14 bases lay in between. The CDR3 has 18 amino acids. In germline, CDR1 is KGHSH, CDR2 LQKENI. The CDR3 sequence is CASSPADRKSSYNSPLHF. CDR3 coding DNA: TGTGCCAGCTCACCAGCGGATAGAAAAAGCTCCTATAATTCACCCCTCCACTTT.

The gene calls are TRBV9 and TRBJ1-4; no definite D call. The ends were cut back, 0 bases at V and 0 bases at J, with 6 bases in the middle. The CDR3 spans 15 residues. The germline V gene encodes CDR1 SGDLS and CDR2 YYNGEE. For the CDR3, the DNA is TGTGCCAGCAGCGTAGCCGGGGCAACTAATGAAAAACTGTTTTTT. Residues: CASSVAGATNEKLFF.

The chain couples TRBV29-1 to TRBJ1-2; 9 positions agree with TRBD1. Germline CDR1 reads SQVTM; CDR2 reads ANQGSEA. The CDR3 has 18 amino acids. Trimming cost V 7 bases and J 8 bases; bases outside gene matches: 26. CDR3 sequence reads: CSDTTGILNRDRERGYTF. In nucleotides, the CDR3 is TGCAGCGACACTACTGGGATCCTAAACCGGGACAGGGAGCGGGGCTACACCTTC.

The CDR3 region is CASSLDLAGRQETQYF. Here the CDR3 DNA reads TGTGCCAGCAGCTTGGACCTAGCGGGGCGCCAAGAGACCCAGTACTTC. The V gene is TRBV7-2, the J gene TRBJ2-5; 9 positions match TRBD2. CDR1 is SGHTA, CDR2 FQGNSA, per germline. Germline trimming cut 3 bases from V and 1 base from J; bases unmatched to any gene: 6. This CDR3 is built from 16 residues.

V is TRBV7-7 and J is TRBJ2-1; 9 bases line up with TRBD2. Unmatched junction bases numbered 5, after V lost 0 bases and J lost 8 bases. Germline assignment: CDR1 SSHAT and CDR2 FNYEAQ (reference sequence). The CDR3 totals 15 residues. Here the CDR3 reads CASSLASGSSDEQFF. CDR3 DNA: TGTGCCAGCAGCTTAGCTAGCGGGAGTTCCGATGAGCAGTTCTTC. Supplemented by reference TRBV7-7 and TRBJ2-1, the full variable domain reads GAGVSQSPRYKVTKRGQDVTLRCDPISSHATLYWYQQALGQGPEFLTYFNYEAQPDKSGLPSDRFSAERPEGSISTLTIQRTEQRDSAMYRCASSLASGSSDEQFFGPGTRLTVL.

The chain joins TRBV29-1 to TRBJ2-5; 8 bases map to TRBD2. The CDR3 runs to 13 residues. Per the germline V gene, CDR1 is SQVTM and CDR2 is ANQGSEA. Trimming removed 6 bases from V and 3 bases from J; junction bases left unmatched: 6. The CDR3 sequence is CSVSGLGKETQYF. The CDR3 DNA follows: TGCAGCGTCTCGGGACTAGGAAAAGAGACCCAGTACTTC.

J is TRBJ1-5 and V is TRBV4-1; D is ambiguous. CDR1 is MGHRA, CDR2 YSYEKL, per germline. V was cut by 0 bases and J by 5 bases, with 14 bases left in between. CDR3 size: 16 residues. The CDR3 DNA is TGCGCCAGCAGCCAAGAGCTAGAGAGATTTGATCAGCCCCAGCATTTT. Translating gives CASSQELERFDQPQHF.

This chain links TRBV18 with TRBJ1-2; the D is unclear. CDR1 KGHSH and CDR2 LQKENI come from the germline V gene. This CDR3 region has 14 residues. The V and J ends lost 3 bases and 6 bases respectively, with 14 bases between them. CDR3 sequence (DNA): TGTGCCAGCTCACCTGTGGCCTGGCGGGATGGCTACACCTTC. It is translated as CASSPVAWRDGYTF. The full variable domain, rest sourced from reference TRBV18 and TRBJ1-2, is NAGVMQNPRHLVRRRGQEARLRCSPMKGHSHVYWYRQLPEEGLKFMVYLQKENIIDESGMPKERFSAEFPKEGPSILRIQQVVRGDSAAYFCASSPVAWRDGYTFGSGTRLTVV.

The V gene is TRBV19, the J gene TRBJ2-1; 9 bases align to TRBD1. Looked up from germline, CDR1 is LNHDA and CDR2 is SQIVND (reference sequence). The CDR3 extends over 11 amino acids. CDR3 coding DNA: TGTGCTACTACAGGGGGCTATGAGCAGTTCTTC. This codes for CATTGGYEQFF.